This T cell receptor (beta chain) was recorded in a study of T cells in Graves' hyperthyroidism and ophthalmopathy. The study's findings and limits: A median about 7 months before onset, the model predicted ophthalmopathy.

Amplification of TCR beta CDR3 regions used RNA as the template. During a first-round RT-PCR of the TCR CDR3, the HTBI primer set was used. TCRdb re-called the multiplex PCR reads with MiXCR, one entry per CDR3 protein. The sample comprises hundreds of thousands of distinct CDR3 sequences, about 20% of which are singletons, and approximately 48% rests with the top ten. CDR3 length: 16 residues. CDR1 KGHSH and CDR2 LQKENI come from the germline V gene. The count of this clonotype is one. What it binds is unknown. One end of the junction varies from germline; a read error may be responsible. Duration under 3 months, a NOSPECS grade of at least 4, and a Clinical Activity Score of at least 3 characterized the ophthalmopathy patients.

Sequenced sample: blood. The J gene is TRBJ1-1, the V gene TRBV18, with 7 bases identical to TRBD1. This receptor was taken from a man aged 35 to 55 with Graves' ophthalmopathy. CDR3 sequence reads: CASSPLNERGRVRPFF. DNA for the CDR3: TGTGCCAGCTCCCCACTTAATGAGAGGGGGCGGGTTCGGCCTTTCTTT.